A single sample is the source of the 22 T cell receptor beta chains below, sequenced in a study of T cell responses to AZD1222 COVID-19 vaccine. Profiled with immunoSEQ multiplex PCR; TCRdb holds only in-frame clones, not every one. The sample has more than 250,000 clones, more than 80% seen once; the top ten hold roughly 0.5%. The sample here was peripheral blood, taken on day 0 of AZD1222 vaccination. These receptors were collected from an adult in good health.

The chain employs TRBV2 and TRBJ1-2; D is unclear. V gave up 9 bases and J gave up 8 bases, with 16 bases separating them. Germline loops: CDR1 SNHLY, CDR2 FYNNEI. The CDR3 runs 12 residues. The CDR3 coding sequence is TGTGCCAGTCGGCGAGACCGCGGGGGCTACACCTTC. This codes for CASRRDRGGYTF.

V and J are TRBV7-8 and TRBJ2-3; either TRBD1 or TRBD2 may fit D (5 bases each). CDR3 size: 15 residues. From germline, CDR1 is SGHVS and CDR2 FQNEAQ. Trimming stripped 5 bases from V and 1 base from J, with 13 bases between. This CDR3 is CASSQVGVGTDTQYF. The CDR3 nucleotides read TGTGCCAGCAGCCAGGTGGGGGTCGGCACAGATACGCAGTATTTT. Combining the CDR3 with reference TRBV7-8 and TRBJ2-3 gives the whole variable domain GAGVSQSPRYKVAKRGQDVALRCDPISGHVSLFWYQQALGQGPEFLTYFQNEAQLDKSGLPSDRFFAERPEGSVSTLKIQRTQQEDSAVYLCASSQVGVGTDTQYFGPGTRLTVL.

The chain links TRBV4-3 to TRBJ2-7; no firm D call. Germline CDR1 is LGHNA and CDR2 is YSLEER. The V and J ends lost 3 bases and 1 base respectively, with 7 bases between them. The CDR3 has 13 residues. The CDR3, as DNA: TGCGCCAGCAGCCAGGAAGGGTCCTACGAGCAGTACTTC. Its protein is CASSQEGSYEQYF.

V is TRBV20-1 and J is TRBJ1-2, with TRBD1 identical over 11 bases. Germline-derived CDR1 and CDR2 are DFQATT and SNEGSKA (reference sequence). The V segment lost 3 bases and the J segment 4 bases; nucleotides outside the gene matches: 7. There are 15 residues in the CDR3. This chain's CDR3 is CSASRGTGGGYGYTF. The DNA for the CDR3 is TGCAGTGCTAGTAGGGGGACAGGGGGAGGCTATGGCTACACCTTC.

Of note for this clone: One end of the junction fails to match germline, which may point to a read error. The V and J genes are TRBV28 and TRBJ2-7; D call uncertain. Germline lookup yields CDR1 MDHEN and CDR2 SYDVKM. The CDR3 totals 13 residues. The CDR3 DNA reads TGTGCCAGCAGTTTAAAGGGCCTCCCTGGGCTGGACTTC. This encodes CASSLKGLPGLDF.

The V call is TRBV5-1, the J call TRBJ2-1; 7 bases match TRBD2. The CDR3 covers 14 residues. From germline, CDR1 is SGHRS and CDR2 YFSETQ. Trimming cost V 4 bases and J 10 bases; bases outside gene matches: 11. CDR3 amino acids: CASSNGLDLREQFF. CDR3 DNA: TGCGCCAGCAGCAACGGACTAGACCTTAGGGAGCAGTTCTTC.

To note about this clone: One end of the junction varies from germline; a read error may be responsible. The V and J genes are TRBV6-1 and TRBJ1-5, with unresolved D. Germline V gene lookup returns CDR1 MNHNS and CDR2 SASEGT. The CDR3 runs to 13 residues. The CDR3 protein is CASGENKNQPQHF. The DNA for the CDR3 is TGTGCCAGCGGTGAAAACAAAAATCAGCCCCAGCATTTT.

The rearrangement uses TRBV29-1 and TRBJ2-7, with D possibly being TRBD1 or TRBD2 (5 bases each). Trimming removed 7 bases from V and 0 bases from J, with 16 bases in between. The CDR3 length is 14 residues. Germline V gene sequence: CDR1 SQVTM, CDR2 ANQGSEA. The CDR3 DNA is TGCAGCGCAGGGCGGACTCAAAGCTCCTACGAGCAGTACTTC. It encodes CSAGRTQSSYEQYF.

The chain has TRBV15 and TRBJ1-2; 7 bases line up with TRBD1. Germline CDR1 reads LNHNV; CDR2 reads YYDKDF (reference sequence). The CDR3 has 14 amino acids. The trim removed 1 base at V and 3 bases at J, leaving 2 bases unmatched. The CDR3 here is CATSRVRGYYGYTF. The CDR3 DNA sequence: TGTGCCACCAGCAGAGTCAGGGGGTACTATGGCTACACCTTC.

The chain employs TRBV6-5 and TRBJ2-3; TRBD2 matches at 10 bases. The CDR3 sequence is 16 residues long. The trim removed 2 bases at V and 2 bases at J, leaving 4 bases unmatched. CDR1 and CDR2 from the germline V gene are MNHEY and SVGAGI. The CDR3, as DNA: TGTGCCAGCAGTTACAAACTAGCGGGGTCCACAGATACGCAGTATTTT. Translating it yields CASSYKLAGSTDTQYF.

The chain recombines TRBV7-2 with TRBJ2-7; the match to TRBD2 covers 11 bases. This CDR3 region has 15 residues. Germline-derived CDR1 and CDR2 are SGHTA and FQGNSA. Trimming took 0 bases from V and 7 from J; bases not matched to a gene: 5. The CDR3 sequence is CASSLASGRAGEQYF. Written as DNA, the CDR3 is TGTGCCAGCAGCTTAGCTAGCGGGAGGGCCGGGGAGCAGTACTTC.

The chain joins TRBV15 to TRBJ2-3, with a weak D call TRBD2 (6 bases). CDR1 is LNHNV and CDR2 is YYDKDF in the germline V gene (reference sequence). The CDR3 spans 14 residues. The germline V and J ends were trimmed by 0 bases and 5 bases, with 9 bases remaining between them. The CDR3 DNA sequence: TGTGCCACCAGCAGAGATCGAGCGGGAGATACGCAGTATTTT. Translated, it gives CATSRDRAGDTQYF. The complete variable domain, with remaining parts taken from reference TRBV15 and TRBJ2-3, reads DAMVIQNPRYQVTQFGKPVTLSCSQTLNHNVMYWYQQKSSQAPKLLFHYYDKDFNNEADTPDNFQSRRPNTSFCFLDIRSPGLGDTAMYLCATSRDRAGDTQYFGPGTRLTVL.

The chain joins TRBV5-4 to TRBJ1-3; D uncertain. This CDR3 comprises 13 residues. Trimming cost V 9 bases and J 0 bases, with 10 bases left between them. Germline-derived CDR1 and CDR2 are SGHNT and YYREEE (reference sequence). As DNA, the CDR3 is TGTGCCATCTCAGAATTCTCTGGAAACACCATATATTTT. Amino acid sequence: CAISEFSGNTIYF.

The chain joins TRBV3-1 (or the pseudogene TRBV3-2) to TRBJ2-2; 7 positions agree with TRBD2. This CDR3 spans 15 amino acids. With V trimmed by 1 base and J by 6 bases, 5 bases remained unmatched. The germline gives CDR1 LGHDT, CDR2 YNNKEL (reference sequence). The CDR3 loop is CASSQGQGGAGELFF. The DNA for the CDR3 is TGTGCCAGCAGCCAAGGGCAGGGAGGGGCCGGGGAGCTGTTTTTT.

V usage is TRBV28 and J usage is TRBJ2-7; 7 positions agree with TRBD2. CDR3 length: 15 amino acids. Germline V gene lookup returns CDR1 MDHEN and CDR2 SYDVKM. The V gene end was trimmed by 5 bases and the J gene end by 3 bases; junction bases not matched to a gene: 10. The CDR3 DNA reads as TGTGCCAGCAGTCCCACATCAGCGGGAATCTACGAGCAGTACTTC. Protein sequence: CASSPTSAGIYEQYF.

The chain is built from TRBV29-1 and TRBJ1-5; D is perhaps TRBD1 (6 bases). The CDR3 has 13 amino acids. Germline loops: CDR1 SQVTM, CDR2 ANQGSEA. Trimming cost V 4 bases and J 7 bases, with 14 bases left between them. The CDR3 coding sequence is TGCAGCGTTGGGGGGGCAGTAGGGCAGCCCCAGCATTTT. Protein: CSVGGAVGQPQHF.

V is TRBV6-5 and J is TRBJ1-5; 10 bases agree with TRBD1. V was pared by 6 bases and J by 5 bases, with 4 bases of the junction left unmatched. From germline, CDR1 is MNHEY and CDR2 SVGAGI. The CDR3 is 14 residues long. This CDR3 reads CASRETGGYQPQHF. In DNA form, the CDR3 reads TGTGCCAGCAGAGAGACAGGGGGCTATCAGCCCCAGCATTTT.

The rearrangement uses TRBV19 and TRBJ1-3, with D uncertain. The CDR3 covers 15 residues. Germline loops: CDR1 LNHDA, CDR2 SQIVND (reference sequence). The V and J ends lost 6 bases and 0 bases respectively, with 12 bases between them. CDR3 sequence reads: CASRISGISGNTIYF. The CDR3, as DNA: TGTGCCAGTAGGATATCGGGGATCTCTGGAAACACCATATATTTT.

J is TRBJ1-1 and V is TRBV2; no firm D call. This CDR3 is built from 11 residues. Germline V gives CDR1 SNHLY, CDR2 FYNNEI. The V end was cut by 4 bases, the J end by 8 bases, with 8 bases between. CDR3 in amino acids: CASSVMVEAFF. The DNA for the CDR3 is TGTGCCAGCAGTGTTATGGTAGAAGCTTTCTTT.

The chain links TRBV5-1 to TRBJ2-2, with 9 bases matching TRBD1. Germline trimming cut 4 bases from V and 5 bases from J; bases unmatched to any gene: 9. The CDR3 is made up of 16 amino acids. Germline values: CDR1 SGHRS, CDR2 YFSETQ. CDR3: CASSPRTGAGTGELFF. CDR3 in DNA: TGCGCCAGCAGCCCCCGGACAGGGGCAGGGACCGGGGAGCTGTTTTTT.

CDR3: CASRGEKGPLHF. DNA for the CDR3: TGTGCCAGCAGGGGAGAAAAGGGACCCCTCCACTTT. The V and J genes are TRBV2 and TRBJ1-6, with D uncertain. CDR1 SNHLY and CDR2 FYNNEI come from the germline V gene. The CDR3 covers 12 residues. V dropped 6 bases and J dropped 12 bases, with 12 bases sitting between them. Full variable domain (outside the CDR3, taken from reference TRBV2 and TRBJ1-6): EPEVTQTPSHQVTQMGQEVILRCVPISNHLYFYWYRQILGQKVEFLVSFYNNEISEKSEIFDDQFSVERPDGSNFTLKIRSTKLEDSAMYFCASRGEKGPLHFGNGTRLTVT.

The V call is TRBV7-8, the J call TRBJ1-3; 9 nucleotides agree with TRBD1. Per the germline V gene, CDR1 is SGHVS and CDR2 is FQNEAQ. The CDR3 runs to 16 residues. The V and J ends lost 0 bases and 4 bases, in that order; junction bases with no gene match: 4. Here the CDR3 DNA reads TGTGCCAGCAGCTTAGCGGGACAGGGTGCGGGAAACACCATATATTTT. As protein: CASSLAGQGAGNTIYF.